This T cell receptor (beta chain) was recovered during a study of T cell responses to AZD1222 COVID-19 vaccine. Regarding this clone: What it recognizes is unknown.

Using immunoSEQ multiplex PCR, the repertoire was profiled, and TCRdb retains in-frame clones only, with some absent. The sample yields over 70,000 clones, over 65% seen once. The CDR3 spans 14 residues. Germline V gene sequence: CDR1 LGHDT, CDR2 YNNKEL (reference sequence). The V end was cut by 5 bases, the J end by 6 bases, with 16 bases between. Notes on the study in general: Researchers took repertoire samples only after the peak T cell response had come. As reported, nearly half of all spike-specific TCRs target variant regions that are unmutated. The CD4 TCRs associated with vaccination extended across spike and predominated at 160-218 and 743-854. Clonal diversity may have been underestimated in mostly white British donors.

The genes are TRBV3-1 (or the pseudogene TRBV3-2) and TRBJ1-1; no definite D call. The sequencing used peripheral blood, collected 28 days after the second dose of the MenACWY control vaccine. This sequence originates from an adult who received the MenACWY meningococcal vaccine as a control. The CDR3 reads CASSYHDRRAEAFF. CDR3 DNA sequence: TGTGCCAGCAGCTACCACGATCGAAGAGCTGAAGCTTTCTTT.